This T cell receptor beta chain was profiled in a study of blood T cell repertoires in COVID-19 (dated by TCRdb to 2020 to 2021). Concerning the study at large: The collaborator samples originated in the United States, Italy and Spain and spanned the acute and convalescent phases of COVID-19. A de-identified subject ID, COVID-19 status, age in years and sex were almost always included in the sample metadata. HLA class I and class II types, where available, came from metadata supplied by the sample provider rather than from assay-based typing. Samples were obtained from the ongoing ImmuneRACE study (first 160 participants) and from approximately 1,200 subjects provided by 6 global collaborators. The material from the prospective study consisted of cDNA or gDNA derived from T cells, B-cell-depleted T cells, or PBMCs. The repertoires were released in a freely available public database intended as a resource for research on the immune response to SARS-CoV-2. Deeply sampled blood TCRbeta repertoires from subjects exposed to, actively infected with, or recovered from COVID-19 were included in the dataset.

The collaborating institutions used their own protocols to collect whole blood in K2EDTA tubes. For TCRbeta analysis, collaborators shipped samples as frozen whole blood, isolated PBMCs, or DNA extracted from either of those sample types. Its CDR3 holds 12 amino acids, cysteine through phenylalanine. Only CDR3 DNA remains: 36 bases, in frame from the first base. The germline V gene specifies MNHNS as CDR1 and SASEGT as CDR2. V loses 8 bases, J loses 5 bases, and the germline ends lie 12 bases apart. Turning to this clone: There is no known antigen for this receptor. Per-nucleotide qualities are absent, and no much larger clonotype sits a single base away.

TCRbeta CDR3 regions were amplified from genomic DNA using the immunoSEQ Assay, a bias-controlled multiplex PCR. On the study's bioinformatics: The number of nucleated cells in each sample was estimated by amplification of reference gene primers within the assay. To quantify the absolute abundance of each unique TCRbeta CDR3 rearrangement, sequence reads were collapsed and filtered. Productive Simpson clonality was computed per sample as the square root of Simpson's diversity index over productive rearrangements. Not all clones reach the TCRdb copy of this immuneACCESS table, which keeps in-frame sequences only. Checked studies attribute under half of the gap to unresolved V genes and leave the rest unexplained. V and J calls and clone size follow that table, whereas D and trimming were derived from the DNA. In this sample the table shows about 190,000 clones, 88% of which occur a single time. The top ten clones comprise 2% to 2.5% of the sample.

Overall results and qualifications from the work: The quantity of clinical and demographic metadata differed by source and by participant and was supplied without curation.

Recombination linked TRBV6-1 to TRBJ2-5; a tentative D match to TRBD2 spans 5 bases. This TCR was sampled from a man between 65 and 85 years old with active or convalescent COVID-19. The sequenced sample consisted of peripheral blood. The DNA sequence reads TGTGCCAGCCGCCGGGGTGATGAGACCCAGTACTTC. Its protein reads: CASRRGDETQYF.